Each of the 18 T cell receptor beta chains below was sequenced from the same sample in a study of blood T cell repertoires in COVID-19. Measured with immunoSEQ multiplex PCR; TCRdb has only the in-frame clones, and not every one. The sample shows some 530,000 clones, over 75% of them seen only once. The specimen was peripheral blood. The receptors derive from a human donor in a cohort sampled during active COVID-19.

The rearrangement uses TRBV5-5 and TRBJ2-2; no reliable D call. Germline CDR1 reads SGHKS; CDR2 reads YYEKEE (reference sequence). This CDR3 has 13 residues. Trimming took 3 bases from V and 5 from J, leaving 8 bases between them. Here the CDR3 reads CASSYRSTGELFF. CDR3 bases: TGTGCCAGCAGCTACCGGTCAACCGGGGAGCTGTTTTTT.

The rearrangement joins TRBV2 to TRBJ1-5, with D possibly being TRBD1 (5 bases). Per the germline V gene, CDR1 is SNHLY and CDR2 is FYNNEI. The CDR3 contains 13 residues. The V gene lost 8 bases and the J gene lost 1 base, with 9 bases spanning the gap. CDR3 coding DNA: TGTGCCAGCCGGCGGGACAGCAATCAGCCCCAGCATTTT. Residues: CASRRDSNQPQHF.

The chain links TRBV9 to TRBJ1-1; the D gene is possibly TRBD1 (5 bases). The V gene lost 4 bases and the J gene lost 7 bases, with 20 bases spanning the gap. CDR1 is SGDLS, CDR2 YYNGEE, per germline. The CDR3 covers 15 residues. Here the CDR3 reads CASSPRVRGDYEAFF. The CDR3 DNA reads TGTGCCAGCAGCCCCCGGGTTCGCGGGGACTATGAAGCTTTCTTT.

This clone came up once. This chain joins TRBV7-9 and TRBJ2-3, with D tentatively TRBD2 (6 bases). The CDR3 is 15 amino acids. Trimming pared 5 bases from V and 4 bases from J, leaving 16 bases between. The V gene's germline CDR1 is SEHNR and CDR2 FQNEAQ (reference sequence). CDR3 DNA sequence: TGTGCCAGCAGCCCCCGGGGACTCCCGGCAGATACGCAGTATTTT. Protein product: CASSPRGLPADTQYF.

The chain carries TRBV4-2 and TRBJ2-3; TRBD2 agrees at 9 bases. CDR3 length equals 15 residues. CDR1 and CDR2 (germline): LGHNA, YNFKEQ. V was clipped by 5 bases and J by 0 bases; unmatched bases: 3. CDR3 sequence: CASSMTSGSTDTQYF. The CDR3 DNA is TGTGCCAGCAGCATGACTAGCGGCAGCACAGATACGCAGTATTTT.

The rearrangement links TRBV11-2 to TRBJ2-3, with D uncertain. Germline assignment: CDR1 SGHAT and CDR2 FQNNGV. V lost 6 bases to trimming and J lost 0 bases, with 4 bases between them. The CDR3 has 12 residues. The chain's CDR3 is CASRSSTDTQYF. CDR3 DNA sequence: TGTGCCAGCAGGTCTAGCACAGATACGCAGTATTTT.

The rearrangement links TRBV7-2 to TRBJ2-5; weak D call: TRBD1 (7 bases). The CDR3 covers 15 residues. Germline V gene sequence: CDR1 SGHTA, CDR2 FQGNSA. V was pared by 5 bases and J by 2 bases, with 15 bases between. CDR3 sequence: CASSRRGTAQETQYF. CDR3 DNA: TGTGCCAGCAGCCGGAGGGGGACAGCTCAAGAGACCCAGTACTTC.

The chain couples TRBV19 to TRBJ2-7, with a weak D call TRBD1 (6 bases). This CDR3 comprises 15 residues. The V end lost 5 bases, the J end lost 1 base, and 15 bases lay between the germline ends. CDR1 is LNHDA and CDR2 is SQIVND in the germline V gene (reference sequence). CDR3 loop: CASSPSGHDSYEQYF. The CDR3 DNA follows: TGTGCCAGTAGTCCCTCGGGACACGATTCCTACGAGCAGTACTTC. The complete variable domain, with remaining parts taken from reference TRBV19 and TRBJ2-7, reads DGGITQSPKYLFRKEGQNVTLSCEQNLNHDAMYWYRQDPGQGLRLIYYSQIVNDFQKGDIAEGYSVSREKKESFPLTVTSAQKNPTAFYLCASSPSGHDSYEQYFGPGTRLTVT.

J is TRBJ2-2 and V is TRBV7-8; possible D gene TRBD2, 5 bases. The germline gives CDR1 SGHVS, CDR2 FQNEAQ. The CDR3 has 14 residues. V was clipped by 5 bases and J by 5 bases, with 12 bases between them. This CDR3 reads CASSLLGGTGELFF. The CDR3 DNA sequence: TGTGCCAGCAGCCTACTAGGCGGGACCGGGGAGCTGTTTTTT.

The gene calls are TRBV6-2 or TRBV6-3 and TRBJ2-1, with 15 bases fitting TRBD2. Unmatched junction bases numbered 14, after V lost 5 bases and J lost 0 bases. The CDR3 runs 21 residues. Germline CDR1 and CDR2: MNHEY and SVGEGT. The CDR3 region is CASSQLLGTSGRTSSYNEQFF. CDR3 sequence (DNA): TGTGCCAGCAGTCAACTCCTTGGGACTAGCGGGAGGACGAGCTCCTACAATGAGCAGTTCTTC.

As DNA, the CDR3 is TGTGCCAGCAGCCCCCTCCGTTACACAGGGAATGAAAAACTGTTTTTT. Residues: CASSPLRYTGNEKLFF. The V and J genes are TRBV7-8 and TRBJ1-4; TRBD1 might be the D (6 bases). The CDR3 has 16 amino acids. Trimming stripped 5 bases from V and 5 bases from J, with 18 bases between. From germline, CDR1 is SGHVS and CDR2 FQNEAQ.

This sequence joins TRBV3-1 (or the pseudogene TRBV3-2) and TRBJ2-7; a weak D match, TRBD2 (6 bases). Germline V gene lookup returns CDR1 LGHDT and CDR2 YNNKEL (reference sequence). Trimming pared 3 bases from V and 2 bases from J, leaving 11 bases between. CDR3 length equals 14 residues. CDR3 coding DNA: TGTGCCAGCAGCCAGGGACTGACTACCTACGAGCAGTACTTC. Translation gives CASSQGLTTYEQYF.

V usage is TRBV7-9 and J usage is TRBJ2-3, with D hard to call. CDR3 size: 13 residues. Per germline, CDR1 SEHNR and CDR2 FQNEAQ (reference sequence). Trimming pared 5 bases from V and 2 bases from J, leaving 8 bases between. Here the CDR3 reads CASSVTITDTQYF. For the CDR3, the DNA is TGTGCCAGCAGCGTTACTATCACAGATACGCAGTATTTT.

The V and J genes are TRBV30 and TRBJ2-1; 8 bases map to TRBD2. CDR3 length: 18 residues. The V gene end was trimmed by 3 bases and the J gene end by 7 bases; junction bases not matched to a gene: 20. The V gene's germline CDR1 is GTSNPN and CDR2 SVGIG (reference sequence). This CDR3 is CAWSQPSIRGRGGNEQFF. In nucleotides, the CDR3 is TGTGCCTGGAGCCAACCGTCAATTAGGGGTCGGGGGGGGAATGAGCAGTTCTTC.

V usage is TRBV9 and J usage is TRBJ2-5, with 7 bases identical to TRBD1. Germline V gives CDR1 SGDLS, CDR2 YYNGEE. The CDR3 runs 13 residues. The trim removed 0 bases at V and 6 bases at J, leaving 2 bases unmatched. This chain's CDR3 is CASSVETGKTQYF. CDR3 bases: TGTGCCAGCAGCGTAGAGACAGGGAAGACCCAGTACTTC.

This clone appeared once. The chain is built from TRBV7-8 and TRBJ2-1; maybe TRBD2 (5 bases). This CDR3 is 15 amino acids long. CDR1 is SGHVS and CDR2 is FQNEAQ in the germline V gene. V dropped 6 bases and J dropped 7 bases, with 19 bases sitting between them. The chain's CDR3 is CASRSLLAPGNEQFF. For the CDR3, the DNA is TGTGCCAGCAGATCCTTGCTGGCACCGGGAAATGAGCAGTTCTTC. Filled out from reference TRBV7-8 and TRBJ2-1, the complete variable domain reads GAGVSQSPRYKVAKRGQDVALRCDPISGHVSLFWYQQALGQGPEFLTYFQNEAQLDKSGLPSDRFFAERPEGSVSTLKIQRTQQEDSAVYLCASRSLLAPGNEQFFGPGTRLTVL.

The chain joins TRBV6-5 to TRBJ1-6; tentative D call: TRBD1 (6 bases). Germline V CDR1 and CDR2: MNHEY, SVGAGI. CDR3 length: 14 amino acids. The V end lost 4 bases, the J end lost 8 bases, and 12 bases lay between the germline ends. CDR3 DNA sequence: TGTGCCAGCAGTTCCGGACAGACTTATTCACCCCTCCACTTT. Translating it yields CASSSGQTYSPLHF.

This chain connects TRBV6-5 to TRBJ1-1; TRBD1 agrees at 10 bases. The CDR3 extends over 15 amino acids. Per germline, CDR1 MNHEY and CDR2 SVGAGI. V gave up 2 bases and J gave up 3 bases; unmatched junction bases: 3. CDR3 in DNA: TGTGCCAGCAGTTACGTGGGACAGGGGCACACTGAAGCTTTCTTT. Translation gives CASSYVGQGHTEAFF.